The present T cell receptor beta chain was sequenced within a study of blood T cell repertoires in COVID-19. CDR1 is SGHNT, CDR2 YYREEE, per germline (reference sequence). Trimming removed 4 bases at V and 0 bases at J, with 14 bases between. This CDR3 is built from 15 residues. The sample holds one count of this clone. Produced via immunoSEQ multiplex PCR; TCRdb's table is partial and in-frame only. This sample has under 200,000 clones, with roughly 80% found just once. The sequencing sample was made of PBMCs or T cells enriched from blood (not recorded which). The rearrangement joins TRBV5-4 to TRBJ2-7, with a tentative D call TRBD2 (5 bases). This receptor was taken from a woman in her thirties or forties with acute COVID-19. In DNA form, the CDR3 reads TGTGCCAGCAGCACCCCAGCGGCGAGCTCCTACGAGCAGTACTTC. Translated, it gives CASSTPAASSYEQYF. The variable domain in full, with the rest retrieved from reference TRBV5-4 and TRBJ2-7, is ETGVTQSPTHLIKTRGQQVTLRCSSQSGHNTVSWYQQALGQGPQFIFQYYREEENGRGNFPPRFSGLQFPNYSSELNVNALELDDSALYLCASSTPAASSYEQYFGPGTRLTVT.